Presented here are 24 T cell receptor beta chains from one specimen sequenced in a study of T-cell memory formation after mild COVID-19. One entry per CDR3 protein, called by TCRdb with MiXCR from the 5' RACE reads. In the table there are tens of thousands of distinct CDR3 sequences, about 7.3% of which are singletons. Sequencing used PBMCs or a T cell subset sorted from them (not recorded which). These TCRs come from a man between 18 and 29 years old who had mild COVID-19 (a few samples of this study predate the infection). Cell type and time point are not known.

In its sample, this clonotype was seen a few times. The chain links TRBV2 to TRBJ1-3; no clear D gene. The germline gives CDR1 SNHLY, CDR2 FYNNEI. CDR3 length equals 12 residues. V dropped 0 bases and J dropped 6 bases, with 3 bases sitting between them. The CDR3 loop is CASSEAENTIYF. DNA of the CDR3: TGTGCCAGCAGTGAAGCTGAAAACACCATATATTTT.

J is TRBJ2-7 and V is TRBV4-3; perhaps D is TRBD1 or TRBD2 (6 bases each). This CDR3 is built from 16 residues. V gave up 0 bases and J gave up 5 bases, with 17 bases separating them. CDR1 LGHNA and CDR2 YSLEER come from the germline V gene. The CDR3 sequence is CASSQDIRGTHNEQYF. DNA for the CDR3: TGCGCCAGCAGCCAAGATATTCGGGGGACACACAACGAGCAGTACTTC.

This clonotype has more than one count but fewer than ten. This chain links TRBV27 with TRBJ1-5; TRBD1 matches at 7 bases. The CDR3 totals 15 residues. Germline V gene sequence: CDR1 MNHEY, CDR2 SMNVEV (reference sequence). With V trimmed by 2 bases and J by 2 bases, 3 bases remained unmatched. The CDR3 coding sequence is TGTGCCAGCAGTTTAGACAGGGTTGGCAATCAGCCCCAGCATTTT. It specifies CASSLDRVGNQPQHF.

The chain employs TRBV6-5 and TRBJ1-6; D might be TRBD1 (5 bases). This CDR3 is built from 15 residues. In germline, CDR1 is MNHEY, CDR2 SVGAGI. V lost 4 bases and J lost 6, with 13 bases in between. Written as DNA, the CDR3 is TGTGCCAGCAGTTGGGGGGGAGGTAGTAATTCACCCCTCCACTTT. As protein: CASSWGGGSNSPLHF.

This chain connects TRBV6-5 to TRBJ1-6; D remains unclear. The CDR3 runs 16 residues. Between the trimmed V and J ends, which lost 8 bases and 5 bases, there was a span of 19 bases. The germline V gene has CDR1 MNHEY and CDR2 SVGAGI. CDR3 nucleotide sequence: TGTGCCAGCCATCCCTCCGGCGCAGTAAATAATTCACCCCTCCACTTT. This translates into CASHPSGAVNNSPLHF.

The V gene is TRBV4-3, the J gene TRBJ1-2; TRBD1 aligns across 12 bases. CDR1 is LGHNA and CDR2 is YSLEER in the germline V gene. The CDR3 has 14 amino acids. V lost 4 bases to trimming and J lost 14 bases; unmatched junction nucleotides: 11. The CDR3 DNA follows: TGCGCCAGCAGCCCACCGCCCGGGACAGGGGGCGAGACCTTC. Its protein is CASSPPPGTGGETF.

The chain uses TRBV14 and TRBJ2-5; D unclear. V shed 0 bases and J shed 5 bases, with 16 bases lying between them. Germline-derived CDR1 and CDR2 are SGHDN and FVKESK. There are 16 residues in the CDR3. The CDR3 reads CASSQDRPKGKETQYF. The CDR3 DNA sequence: TGTGCCAGCAGCCAAGATCGGCCCAAGGGAAAGGAGACCCAGTACTTC.

The chain is built from TRBV3-1 and TRBJ2-2; possible D gene TRBD2, 6 bases. This CDR3 region has 15 residues. With 1 base removed from V and 6 bases from J, the gap between germline ends came to 12 bases. In germline, CDR1 is LGHDT, CDR2 YNNKEL (reference sequence). The CDR3 DNA reads as TGTGCCAGCAGCCAAGTCCGGGGGTCCGCCGGGGAGCTGTTTTTT. This encodes CASSQVRGSAGELFF.

At least ten counts were recorded for this clonotype. This chain joins TRBV7-2 and TRBJ2-5, with D possibly called TRBD1 or TRBD2 (6 bases each). The CDR3 is 15 amino acids. The germline V and J ends were trimmed by 6 bases and 5 bases, with 19 bases remaining between them. CDR1 is SGHTA and CDR2 is FQGNSA in the germline V gene. CDR3 loop: CASSFTGTRGETQYF. CDR3 bases: TGTGCCAGCAGTTTTACAGGGACTCGTGGGGAGACCCAGTACTTC.

The V gene is TRBV6-2 or TRBV6-3, the J gene TRBJ1-2; the D is unclear. Trimming left V 0 bases short and J 4 bases short, with 12 bases between. Germline lookup yields CDR1 MNHEY and CDR2 SVGEGT. This CDR3 is 15 amino acids long. The CDR3: CASSYSRATSYGYTF. In nucleotides, the CDR3 is TGTGCCAGCAGTTACTCCCGAGCCACCAGCTATGGCTACACCTTC.

The chain has TRBV5-5 and TRBJ2-3; weak D call: TRBD1 (5 bases). The CDR3 is 16 amino acids. V dropped 1 base and J dropped 5 bases, with 17 bases sitting between them. Germline CDR1 and CDR2: SGHKS and YYEKEE (reference sequence). In nucleotides, the CDR3 is TGTGCCAGCAGCTTGCAGGCAGGGATAGTCATAGATACGCAGTATTTT. Protein product: CASSLQAGIVIDTQYF.

V and J are TRBV5-1 and TRBJ1-3, with 9 bases lining up with TRBD1. Germline trimming cut 3 bases from V and 9 bases from J; bases unmatched to any gene: 4. Germline V gene sequence: CDR1 SGHRS, CDR2 YFSETQ. The CDR3 runs to 13 residues. CDR3 coding DNA: TGCGCCAGCAGCTGGACAGGGGAGGGCACCATATATTTT. Protein sequence: CASSWTGEGTIYF. Supplemented by reference TRBV5-1 and TRBJ1-3, the full variable domain reads KAGVTQTPRYLIKTRGQQVTLSCSPISGHRSVSWYQQTPGQGLQFLFEYFSETQRNKGNFPGRFSGRQFSNSRSEMNVSTLELGDSALYLCASSWTGEGTIYFGEGSWLTVV.

The J gene is TRBJ1-6, the V gene TRBV5-5; TRBD1 agrees at 8 bases. This CDR3 spans 14 amino acids. The J segment lost 10 bases and the V segment lost 2 bases, leaving 5 bases of the junction unmatched. From germline, CDR1 is SGHKS and CDR2 YYEKEE (reference sequence). Written as DNA, the CDR3 is TGTGCCAGCAGCTTAGCAGGGGGCCCCTCACCCCTCCACTTT. Protein sequence: CASSLAGGPSPLHF.

This rearrangement joins TRBV5-1 to TRBJ2-3; D tentatively fits TRBD1 or TRBD2 (5 bases each). Trimming removed 3 bases from V and 4 bases from J, with 15 bases in between. CDR1 is SGHRS, CDR2 YFSETQ, per germline. This CDR3 contains 15 residues. The CDR3 sequence: CASSSRDPRADTQYF. DNA of the CDR3: TGCGCCAGCAGCTCCCGGGACCCGAGGGCAGATACGCAGTATTTT.

This clonotype was detected many times. This chain connects TRBV4-2 to TRBJ2-1; 9 nucleotides match TRBD2. V was pared by 3 bases and J by 6 bases, with 3 bases of the junction left unmatched. Germline assignment: CDR1 LGHNA and CDR2 YNFKEQ. CDR3 length: 14 residues. The CDR3 reads CASSQETSGNEQFF. The CDR3 region has the DNA TGTGCCAGCAGCCAGGAGACTAGCGGCAATGAGCAGTTCTTC.

The chain combines TRBV7-2 with TRBJ1-4; 11 bases map to TRBD1. The CDR3 extends over 15 amino acids. The V gene's germline CDR1 is SGHTA and CDR2 FQGNSA. V was pared by 1 base and J by 8 bases, with 3 bases of the junction left unmatched. In DNA, the CDR3 is TGTGCCAGCAGCTTAGTGGGGACAGGGGGAGAAAAACTGTTTTTT. Protein: CASSLVGTGGEKLFF.

This clonotype was found many times. The chain joins TRBV7-8 to TRBJ2-5; 8 bases agree with TRBD1. The CDR3 contains 15 residues. The germline V gene encodes CDR1 SGHVS and CDR2 FQNEAQ. The V segment lost 1 base and the J segment 0 bases; nucleotides outside the gene matches: 1. CDR3: CASSLGGQDQETQYF. The CDR3 DNA follows: TGTGCCAGCAGCTTAGGGGGACAGGACCAAGAGACCCAGTACTTC.

This clonotype was counted at least ten times. The rearrangement links TRBV5-6 to TRBJ2-2; D is perhaps TRBD2 (5 bases). The germline gives CDR1 SGHDT, CDR2 YYEEEE. This CDR3 comprises 13 residues. Trimming stripped 6 bases from V and 8 bases from J, with 14 bases between. CDR3 in amino acids: CASTPLRGGELFF. In DNA form, the CDR3 reads TGTGCCAGCACACCCCTCCGGGGTGGGGAGCTGTTTTTT.

The chain has TRBV4-1 and TRBJ1-2; 10 nucleotides line up with TRBD1. Germline CDR1 and CDR2: MGHRA and YSYEKL. The CDR3 sequence is 14 residues long. V lost 4 bases, J lost 6 bases, and 5 bases stayed unmatched. This chain's CDR3 is CASSRPGTGDGYTF. Written as DNA, the CDR3 is TGCGCCAGCAGCCGCCCCGGGACAGGGGATGGCTACACCTTC.

The table lists this clonotype with many counts. This chain joins TRBV10-3 and TRBJ2-2, with D perhaps TRBD1 (6 bases). CDR1 is ENHRY, CDR2 SYGVKD, per germline. The CDR3 totals 15 residues. V dropped 6 bases and J dropped 2 bases, with 13 bases sitting between them. The chain's CDR3 is CAIRFRDINTGELFF. The CDR3 DNA reads TGTGCCATCAGATTCCGGGACATAAACACCGGGGAGCTGTTTTTT.

The chain carries TRBV28 and TRBJ2-3; D gene unclear. Looked up from germline, CDR1 is MDHEN and CDR2 is SYDVKM. This CDR3 is 14 amino acids long. V dropped 4 bases and J dropped 4 bases, with 12 bases sitting between them. CDR3 region: CASSSQQFPDTQYF. The CDR3 region has the DNA TGTGCCAGCAGTTCCCAACAGTTCCCAGATACGCAGTATTTT.

J is TRBJ2-3 and V is TRBV20-1, with 8 bases that match TRBD2. The CDR3 totals 15 residues. Germline loops: CDR1 DFQATT, CDR2 SNEGSKA (reference sequence). Trimming removed 3 bases from V and 5 bases from J; junction bases left unmatched: 10. The CDR3 here is CSASMPGGPGDTQYF. CDR3 nucleotides: TGCAGTGCTAGTATGCCGGGGGGGCCAGGAGATACGCAGTATTTT.

This clonotype was observed many times. The chain joins TRBV12-3 or TRBV12-4 to TRBJ2-2; D gene unclear. The CDR3 extends over 14 amino acids. The V and J ends lost 3 bases and 6 bases respectively, with 11 bases between them. CDR3 in DNA: TGTGCCAGCAGTTTCATTGAGGTGGCCGGGGAGCTGTTTTTT. Translation: CASSFIEVAGELFF.

The chain links TRBV6-5 to TRBJ2-1, with TRBD1 identical over 9 bases. V lost 2 bases and J lost 15; bases outside the gene matches: 8. The CDR3 sequence is 13 residues long. Germline CDR1 MNHEY, CDR2 SVGAGI. CDR3 region: CASSYRGQGWWFF. DNA of the CDR3: TGTGCCAGCAGTTACCGTGGACAGGGGTGGTGGTTCTTC.